This is a list of T cell receptor beta chains from one sample in a study of shared clonotypes between healthy human individuals. TCRdb's copy holds only in-frame clones and misses some; the assay was immunoSEQ multiplex PCR. The sample shows approximately 810,000 clones, 80% to 95% of them seen only once. Sequenced input: naive CD8+ T cells sorted from blood. The receptors here all came from a man aged 25-45 years in good health. Both conserved end residues are part of each CDR3. A D gene is named only where the DNA matches it firmly. Not every row has a clone size; where given, it reads once, few, many or a size class.

V: TRBV5-5; J: TRBJ1-1; size: .; D: TRBD1; CDR3: CASGGQGAGNTEAFF; DNA: TGTGCCAGCGGGGGACAGGGGGCCGGGAACACTGAAGCTTTCTTT
V: TRBV5-5; J: TRBJ2-1; size: .; D: .; CDR3: CASSLGTRGQFF; DNA: TGTGCCAGCAGCTTGGGCACTCGGGGGCAGTTCTTC
V: TRBV9; J: TRBJ2-1; size: .; D: .; CDR3: CASSPGGQPYNEQFF; DNA: TGTGCCAGCAGCCCCGGGGGACAGCCGTACAATGAGCAGTTCTTC
V: TRBV11-2; J: TRBJ1-4; size: .; D: .; CDR3: CASSFDAFATNEKLFF; DNA: TGTGCCAGCAGCTTCGACGCTTTTGCAACTAATGAAAAACTGTTTTTT
V: TRBV28; J: TRBJ2-1; size: .; D: TRBD2; CDR3: CASKQSPGLAYLSSYNEQFF; DNA: TGTGCCAGTAAGCAAAGCCCGGGACTAGCGTACTTGAGCTCCTACAATGAGCAGTTCTTC
V: TRBV27; J: TRBJ2-4; size: .; D: .; CDR3: CASSMSIRGNIQYF; DNA: TGTGCCAGCAGTATGTCGATCCGGGGAAACATTCAGTACTTC
V: TRBV6-5; J: TRBJ2-7; size: .; D: TRBD2; CDR3: CASSSPGTSSYEQYF; DNA: TGTGCCAGCAGCTCCCCCGGGACTAGCTCCTACGAGCAGTACTTC
V: TRBV29-1; J: TRBJ2-3; size: .; D: .; CDR3: CSAQATAKEDTQYF; DNA: TGCAGCGCCCAGGCGACAGCCAAAGAGGATACGCAGTATTTT
V: TRBV9; J: TRBJ2-7; size: .; D: TRBD2; CDR3: CASSVSGLAAEEQYF; DNA: TGTGCCAGCAGCGTATCCGGGCTAGCGGCTGAAGAGCAGTACTTC
V: TRBV11-3; J: TRBJ2-1; size: .; D: TRBD2; CDR3: CASSPSSAGGYYNEQFF; DNA: TGTGCCAGCAGCCCATCCTCAGCGGGAGGGTACTACAATGAGCAGTTCTTC
V: TRBV5-1; J: TRBJ2-3; size: .; D: .; CDR3: CASSASRSDTQYF; DNA: TGCGCCAGCAGCGCTAGCAGGTCAGATACGCAGTATTTT
V: TRBV7-2; J: TRBJ2-1; size: .; D: .; CDR3: CASSLVTAYNEQFF; DNA: TGTGCCAGCAGCTTAGTAACTGCCTACAATGAGCAGTTCTTC
V: TRBV2; J: TRBJ2-7; size: .; D: .; CDR3: CASTLTRADEQYF; DNA: TGTGCCAGCACCCTAACGCGTGCCGACGAGCAGTACTTC
V: TRBV4-1; J: TRBJ2-1; size: .; D: TRBD1; CDR3: CASSGRDRGPVYEQFF; DNA: TGCGCCAGCAGCGGACGAGACAGGGGTCCGGTCTATGAGCAGTTCTTC
V: TRBV5-1; J: TRBJ2-7; size: .; D: .; CDR3: CASSLDYGYEQYF; DNA: TGCGCCAGCAGCTTGGACTACGGCTACGAGCAGTACTTC
V: TRBV11-2; J: TRBJ1-3; size: .; D: .; CDR3: CASSSWEMNTIYF; DNA: TGTGCCAGCAGCTCCTGGGAGATGAACACCATATATTTT
V: TRBV2; J: TRBJ2-6; size: .; D: .; CDR3: CASSEGTGRLGANVLTF; DNA: TGTGCCAGCAGTGAAGGAACAGGGCGCCTTGGGGCCAACGTCCTGACTTTC
V: TRBV7-8; J: TRBJ2-1; size: .; D: TRBD2; CDR3: CASSLYGTSVIYNEQFF; DNA: TGTGCCAGCAGCTTATACGGGACTAGCGTAATCTACAATGAGCAGTTCTTC
V: TRBV5-4; J: TRBJ2-1; size: .; D: .; CDR3: CASSLAAEAYNEQFF; DNA: TGTGCCAGCAGCTTGGCTGCGGAGGCCTACAATGAGCAGTTCTTC
V: TRBV6-6; J: TRBJ1-2; size: few; D: .; CDR3: CASTTPSTDYGYTF; DNA: TGTGCCAGCACTACCCCTTCTACCGACTATGGCTACACCTTC
V: TRBV7-9; J: TRBJ2-7; size: .; D: .; CDR3: CASSLAPYEQYF; DNA: TGTGCCAGCAGCTTAGCCCCCTACGAGCAGTACTTC
V: TRBV29-1; J: TRBJ1-2; size: .; D: TRBD1; CDR3: CSVALQGMGSYGYTF; DNA: TGCAGCGTTGCCCTACAGGGGATGGGAAGCTATGGCTACACCTTC
V: TRBV7-8; J: TRBJ2-7; size: .; D: TRBD2; CDR3: CASSPGRGTRSYEQYF; DNA: TGTGCCAGCAGCCCAGGGCGGGGGACTAGGTCGTACGAGCAGTACTTC
V: TRBV21-1; J: TRBJ1-1; size: .; D: .; CDR3: CASSKGKGRNTEAFF; DNA: TGTGCCAGCAGCAAAGGTAAGGGCCGGAACACTGAAGCTTTCTTT
V: TRBV5-6; J: TRBJ2-3; size: .; D: .; CDR3: CASSLAGSRRTDTQYF; DNA: TGTGCCAGCAGCTTGGCTGGTAGCAGACGCACAGATACGCAGTATTTT
V: TRBV5-4; J: TRBJ2-1; size: .; D: .; CDR3: CASSPRGYEQFF; DNA: TGTGCCAGCAGCCCCCGTGGGTATGAGCAGTTCTTC
V: TRBV27; J: TRBJ2-7; size: .; D: .; CDR3: CASSLTRFYEQYF; DNA: TGTGCCAGCAGTTTAACCAGGTTCTACGAGCAGTACTTC
V: TRBV18; J: TRBJ2-7; size: .; D: .; CDR3: CASSPRDRRYEQYF; DNA: TGTGCCAGCTCACCACGGGATCGAAGGTACGAGCAGTACTTC
V: TRBV28; J: TRBJ2-5; size: .; D: .; CDR3: CASGTNGETQYF; DNA: TGTGCCAGCGGGACAAACGGAGAGACCCAGTACTTC
V: TRBV6-5; J: TRBJ2-7; size: .; D: TRBD1; CDR3: CASSPGQGFSYEQYF; DNA: TGTGCCAGCAGCCCCGGACAGGGGTTCTCCTACGAGCAGTACTTC
V: TRBV9; J: TRBJ2-1; size: .; D: .; CDR3: CASSGAPGNEQFF; DNA: TGTGCCAGCAGCGGAGCGCCTGGGAATGAGCAGTTCTTC
V: TRBV2; J: TRBJ2-5; size: .; D: .; CDR3: CVWGGSTQETQYF; DNA: TGTGTATGGGGCGGTTCCACCCAAGAGACCCAGTACTTC
V: TRBV28; J: TRBJ2-7; size: .; D: .; CDR3: CASSLFGQTYEQYF; DNA: TGTGCCAGCAGTTTATTCGGGCAGACTTACGAGCAGTACTTC
V: TRBV7-9; J: TRBJ2-2; size: .; D: .; CDR3: CASRGPNTGELFF; DNA: TGTGCCAGCCGGGGACCGAACACCGGGGAGCTGTTTTTT
V: TRBV15; J: TRBJ2-7; size: .; D: .; CDR3: CATSRGKDRKYYEQYF; DNA: TGTGCCACCAGCAGAGGGAAGGACAGAAAATACTACGAGCAGTACTTC
V: TRBV27; J: TRBJ2-6; size: .; D: .; CDR3: CASSFLTGSGANVLTF; DNA: TGTGCCAGCAGTTTTCTCACAGGGTCAGGGGCCAACGTCCTGACTTTC
V: TRBV6-1; J: TRBJ2-3; size: .; D: .; CDR3: CASSESLADTQYF; DNA: TGTGCCAGCAGTGAAAGCTTGGCAGATACGCAGTATTTT
V: TRBV7-9; J: TRBJ1-1; size: once; D: .; CDR3: CASSLAEGMNTEAFF; DNA: TGTGCCAGCAGCTTAGCGGAGGGCATGAACACTGAAGCTTTCTTT
V: TRBV27; J: TRBJ2-3; size: .; D: .; CDR3: CASLAVGGITDTQYF; DNA: TGTGCCAGCCTCGCGGTCGGGGGCATTACAGATACGCAGTATTTT
V: TRBV11-2; J: TRBJ2-1; size: once; D: .; CDR3: CASSLGLAGLNNEQFF; DNA: TGTGCCAGCAGCTTAGGCCTCGCGGGCCTAAACAATGAGCAGTTCTTC
V: TRBV19; J: TRBJ1-4; size: once; D: .; CDR3: CASSLRDRDEKLFF; DNA: TGTGCCAGTAGTCTCCGGGACCGGGACGAAAAACTGTTTTTT
V: TRBV9; J: TRBJ2-5; size: once; D: .; CDR3: CASSVEGGWQETQYF; DNA: TGTGCCAGCAGCGTAGAAGGGGGGTGGCAAGAGACCCAGTACTTC